This TCR beta chain was sequenced during a study of T cells after yellow fever vaccination. Across the study: Fractions of limited cellularity were prepared by means of SMART-Seq v4 Ultra Low Input.

Germline CDR1 WSHSY, CDR2 SAAADI. The CDR3 runs 14 residues. With V trimmed by 8 bases and J by 10 bases, 12 bases remained unmatched. Regarding the study as a whole: Faster peaking, at day 5 versus 15, marked a secondary response that was weaker. It was a small share of clonotypes that appeared in both CD4 and CD8 compartments.

This clonotype was seen at least ten times. Its target is not known. The 5'RACE template-switching step produced TCR cDNA and added a universal primer site and UMIs. TCRdb used MiXCR to reprocess the 5' RACE reads, holding one entry per CDR3 protein. The sample shows 350,000 to 450,000 distinct CDR3 sequences, 6.2% of them seen only once. J is TRBJ2-1 and V is TRBV10-2, with 9 bases that match TRBD2. The sample consisted of PBMCs, taken 5 days after the yellow fever booster vaccination. This clonotype originated in a man aged 25-45 years who received the YFV17D yellow fever vaccine. The CDR3 region is CASLRGRAWREQFF. CDR3 DNA sequence: TGCGCCAGCCTTCGCGGGAGGGCCTGGAGGGAGCAGTTCTTC.